The present T cell receptor beta chain was sequenced within a study of OX40 agonist ivuxolimab in advanced cancers. The germline gives CDR1 SNHLY, CDR2 FYNNEI. The V segment lost 6 bases and the J segment 5 bases; nucleotides outside the gene matches: 6. CDR3 length equals 15 residues. Libraries were prepared by immunoSEQ multiplex PCR; TCRdb keeps only in-frame clonotypes and omits some of them. The table has 50,000 or so clones, over 70% seen once. The sample consisted of CD4+ or CD8+ T cells sorted from blood, taken in a trial of the OX40 agonist ivuxolimab. The V and J genes are TRBV2 and TRBJ2-5, with 13 bases matching TRBD2. This TCR was recovered from an adult with an advanced solid tumor such as melanoma, head and neck, liver or kidney cancer. CDR3 protein: CASSPGLAGAETQYF. The CDR3 DNA reads as TGTGCCAGCAGCCCTGGACTAGCGGGAGCGGAGACCCAGTACTTC.